The clone carrying this TCR beta chain was counted a few times. Its antigen is not identified. This entry is derived from a study of blood T cells in healthy people across ages. Study-wide results and limits: The fall in TCR beta diversity per million T cells was roughly linear with age.

Trimming removed 5 bases at V and 7 bases at J, with 21 bases between. The length of the CDR3 is 16 residues. Germline V gene lookup returns CDR1 LGHDT and CDR2 YNNKEL (reference sequence). Primers used in a second PCR of about 6 to 11 cycles were a sample-barcoded 5' primer and a J-beta primer mix. Every single cDNA molecule received a tag from a template-switch adaptor with 12 random nucleotides. TCRdb ran MiXCR on the 5' RACE reads and lists one entry per CDR3 protein. The sample includes hundreds of thousands of distinct CDR3 sequences, 62% of them seen just once. This chain uses TRBV3-1 with TRBJ2-1, with D tentatively TRBD2 (6 bases). Sequencing input: blood. The TCR was taken from a man aged 25-45 years in good health. The CDR3 sequence: CASSAPPSGLKNEQFF. The CDR3 DNA is TGTGCCAGCAGCGCCCCCCCCTCGGGACTCAAAAATGAGCAGTTCTTC.